This is a list of T cell receptor beta chains from one sample in a study of blood T cells in healthy people across ages. One entry per CDR3 protein, called by TCRdb with MiXCR from the 5' RACE reads. The table records 790,000 or so distinct CDR3 sequences, roughly three fifths of them present only once. The sample comprised blood. The receptors here all came from a man in his forties or fifties in good health. The CDR3 runs from the conserved cysteine through the conserved F or W. Each record gives: V gene, clone size, D gene, J gene, CDR3 protein, CDR3 DNA. A D gene is named only where the DNA matches it firmly. Size is stated for part of the rows, as once, few or many counts, or as a class when the clone is expanded.

V gene: TRBV4-3
clone size: NA
D gene: NA
J gene: TRBJ2-1
CDR3 protein: CASSQAPRALSYNEQFF
CDR3 DNA: TGCGCCAGCAGCCAAGCGCCGAGGGCGTTGTCCTACAATGAGCAGTTCTTC

V gene: TRBV20-1
clone size: NA
D gene: TRBD2
J gene: TRBJ2-2
CDR3 protein: CSARAPLPPTSGGHTGELFF
CDR3 DNA: TGCAGTGCTAGAGCTCCGCTCCCACCTACTAGCGGGGGTCACACCGGGGAGCTGTTTTTT

V gene: TRBV12-3/TRBV12-4
clone size: NA
D gene: TRBD1
J gene: TRBJ2-4
CDR3 protein: CASSLTGGLAKNIQYF
CDR3 DNA: TGTGCCAGCAGTTTGACAGGGGGGTTAGCCAAAAACATTCAGTACTTC

V gene: TRBV7-2
clone size: once
D gene: TRBD2
J gene: TRBJ2-7
CDR3 protein: CASSLAVAGVEQYF
CDR3 DNA: TGTGCCAGCAGCTTAGCGGTAGCGGGGGTCGAGCAGTACTTC

V gene: TRBV20-1
clone size: few
D gene: NA
J gene: TRBJ2-3
CDR3 protein: CSVPDATDTQYF
CDR3 DNA: TGCAGTGTACCGGACGCCACAGATACGCAGTATTTT

V gene: TRBV11-1
clone size: few
D gene: TRBD2
J gene: TRBJ2-2
CDR3 protein: CASSLYGLAETGELFF
CDR3 DNA: TGTGCCAGCAGCTTATACGGGCTAGCGGAGACCGGGGAGCTGTTTTTT

V gene: TRBV9
clone size: NA
D gene: NA
J gene: TRBJ2-1
CDR3 protein: CASSVGGHEQFF
CDR3 DNA: TGTGCCAGCAGCGTCGGGGGTCATGAGCAGTTCTTC

V gene: TRBV3-1
clone size: NA
D gene: NA
J gene: TRBJ2-6
CDR3 protein: CASSRVVSGANVLTF
CDR3 DNA: TGTGCCAGCAGCCGAGTCGTGTCCGGGGCCAACGTCCTGACTTTC

V gene: TRBV24-1
clone size: NA
D gene: NA
J gene: TRBJ2-3
CDR3 protein: CATSDSTRDTQYF
CDR3 DNA: TGTGCCACCAGTGATTCCACACGAGATACGCAGTATTTT

V gene: TRBV10-3
clone size: few
D gene: NA
J gene: TRBJ2-7
CDR3 protein: CAISEWPSSYEQYF
CDR3 DNA: TGTGCCATCAGTGAGTGGCCTAGCTCCTACGAGCAGTACTTC

V gene: TRBV24-1
clone size: NA
D gene: NA
J gene: TRBJ2-1
CDR3 protein: CATSDSGINYNEQFF
CDR3 DNA: TGTGCCACCAGTGATTCCGGGATCAACTACAATGAGCAGTTCTTC

V gene: TRBV6-1
clone size: few
D gene: NA
J gene: TRBJ1-1
CDR3 protein: CASITPRGLTEAFF
CDR3 DNA: TGTGCCAGCATTACCCCTCGGGGGCTCACTGAAGCTTTCTTT

V gene: TRBV4-2
clone size: few
D gene: TRBD1
J gene: TRBJ2-7
CDR3 protein: CASSQGRQGTYEQYF
CDR3 DNA: TGTGCCAGCAGCCAGGGACGACAGGGGACGTACGAGCAGTACTTC

V gene: TRBV6-6
clone size: NA
D gene: TRBD1
J gene: TRBJ1-6
CDR3 protein: CASSYGRGHSPPHF
CDR3 DNA: TGTGCCAGCAGTTACGGGAGGGGGCATTCACCCCCCCACTTT

V gene: TRBV6-2/TRBV6-3
clone size: few
D gene: NA
J gene: TRBJ2-1
CDR3 protein: CASSPDNYNEQFF
CDR3 DNA: TGTGCCAGCAGTCCCGACAACTACAATGAGCAGTTCTTC

V gene: TRBV7-8
clone size: NA
D gene: TRBD1
J gene: TRBJ1-2
CDR3 protein: CASSPRRVQGRDGYTF
CDR3 DNA: TGTGCCAGCAGCCCCCGGCGGGTACAGGGGAGGGATGGCTACACCTTC

V gene: TRBV6-5
clone size: NA
D gene: TRBD2
J gene: TRBJ2-1
CDR3 protein: CASRYSGRAPPEQFF
CDR3 DNA: TGTGCCAGCAGATATAGCGGGAGGGCTCCGCCTGAGCAGTTCTTC

V gene: TRBV3-1
clone size: few
D gene: NA
J gene: TRBJ2-1
CDR3 protein: CASSHGSNEQFF
CDR3 DNA: TGTGCCAGCAGCCACGGGTCGAATGAGCAGTTCTTC

V gene: TRBV11-2
clone size: NA
D gene: TRBD2
J gene: TRBJ2-3
CDR3 protein: CASSHPGLAGAVLEDTQYF
CDR3 DNA: TGTGCCAGCAGCCATCCTGGACTAGCGGGAGCCGTTTTAGAAGATACGCAGTATTTT

V gene: TRBV30
clone size: NA
D gene: NA
J gene: TRBJ2-5
CDR3 protein: CAWSPRETQYF
CDR3 DNA: TGTGCCTGGAGTCCCCGAGAGACCCAGTACTTC